Shown below are 18 T cell receptor beta chains from a single sample sequenced in a study of T-cell reconstitution after alpha-beta-depleted transplantation in children. TCRbeta library preparation incorporated unique molecular identifiers. TCRdb ran MiXCR on the PCR reads and lists one entry per CDR3 protein. The sample holds roughly 300,000 distinct CDR3 sequences; 9.9% are singletons and the top ten take about 9.4%. The specimen was PBMCs from the stem cell graft donor, collected from the stem cell graft. Every receptor here comes from a human donor who donated a stem cell graft to a child with SCID.

This clonotype occurred a few times. The genes are TRBV7-8 and TRBJ1-1, with no clear D. The CDR3 covers 14 residues. CDR1 SGHVS and CDR2 FQNEAQ come from the germline V gene. V lost 8 bases and J 5 bases, leaving 18 bases between the germline ends. The CDR3 nucleotides are TGTGCCAGCGCTGGAGGGAAAGGGCTGACTGAAGCTTTCTTT. It yields the protein CASAGGKGLTEAFF.

This clonotype showed up just a few times. CDR3 DNA sequence: TGCGCCAGCAGCCAAGATTTTAAGGGGATCAATTCACCCCTCCACTTT. Its protein is CASSQDFKGINSPLHF. The V and J genes are TRBV4-1 and TRBJ1-6, with a possible D match to TRBD1 (5 bases). Trimming cost V 0 bases and J 7 bases, with 13 bases left between them. The CDR3 covers 16 residues. From germline, CDR1 is MGHRA and CDR2 YSYEKL.

This clonotype was observed a handful of times. This chain links TRBV5-1 with TRBJ1-1; D gene ambiguous. Trimming stripped 0 bases from V and 4 bases from J, with 7 bases between. The CDR3 is 13 residues long. Germline assignment: CDR1 SGHRS and CDR2 YFSETQ. CDR3 protein: CASSLASATEAFF. CDR3 sequence (DNA): TGCGCCAGCAGCTTGGCGTCCGCCACTGAAGCTTTCTTT.

The chain uses TRBV5-1 and TRBJ1-1; possible D gene TRBD1, 6 bases. This CDR3 has 15 amino acids. In germline, CDR1 is SGHRS, CDR2 YFSETQ. Trimming shortened V by 4 bases and J by 0 bases, and 13 bases separated the two germline ends. The CDR3 region is CASSTSTGMNTEAFF. Here the CDR3 DNA reads TGCGCCAGCAGCACATCGACAGGCATGAACACTGAAGCTTTCTTT.

The DNA for the CDR3 is TGTGCCAGCAGCTTAGTCGTCGGGTCAGGGAGCTCCTACGAGCAGTACTTC. It yields the protein CASSLVVGSGSSYEQYF. The V call is TRBV7-9, the J call TRBJ2-7; possibly TRBD1 or TRBD2 for D (5 bases each). The ends were cut back, 1 base at V and 0 bases at J, with 16 bases in the middle. This CDR3 has 17 amino acids. Germline V lookup: CDR1 SEHNR, CDR2 FQNEAQ (reference sequence).

This clonotype has ten or more counts. V and J are TRBV7-9 and TRBJ2-7, with D unresolved. Trimming removed 3 bases at V and 1 base at J, with 4 bases between. Germline CDR1 and CDR2: SEHNR and FQNEAQ (reference sequence). The CDR3 length is 12 residues. The DNA of the CDR3 is TGTGCCAGCAGCTTTGAATCCTACGAGCAGTACTTC. This translates into CASSFESYEQYF. The full variable domain, in which reference TRBV7-9 and TRBJ2-7 provide the parts outside the CDR3, is DTGVSQNPRHKITKRGQNVTFRCDPISEHNRLYWYRQTLGQGPEFLTYFQNEAQLEKSRLLSDRFSAERPKGSFSTLEIQRTEQGDSAMYLCASSFESYEQYFGPGTRLTVT.

CDR3 protein: CASSIGGSGEKLFF. The CDR3 nucleotides are TGTGCCAGTAGTATTGGAGGGTCGGGTGAAAAACTGTTTTTT. The chain is built from TRBV19 and TRBJ1-4; D call uncertain. There are 14 residues in the CDR3. With 3 bases removed from V and 7 bases from J, the gap between germline ends came to 12 bases. Germline assignment: CDR1 LNHDA and CDR2 SQIVND (reference sequence).

The chain recombines TRBV27 with TRBJ2-7; TRBD1 matches 9 bases. Germline CDR1 reads MNHEY; CDR2 reads SMNVEV (reference sequence). CDR3 length: 16 residues. The V gene end was trimmed by 3 bases and the J gene end by 1 base; junction bases not matched to a gene: 7. The CDR3 region has the DNA TGTGCCAGCAGTTTGGGGGGACAGGGTCAATCCTACGAGCAGTACTTC. Translation: CASSLGGQGQSYEQYF.

The V call is TRBV3-1, the J call TRBJ2-1; 12 bases align to TRBD2. J was trimmed by 2 bases and V by 0 bases; bases with no gene match: 2. This CDR3 has 17 amino acids. Germline V lookup: CDR1 LGHDT, CDR2 YNNKEL (reference sequence). The CDR3 reads CASSQELAGGTYNEQFF. The CDR3 bases are TGTGCCAGCAGCCAAGAGCTAGCGGGGGGGACCTACAATGAGCAGTTCTTC.

V and J are TRBV4-1 and TRBJ2-1, with D perhaps matching TRBD1 (5 bases). The length of the CDR3 is 16 residues. Germline V CDR1 and CDR2: MGHRA, YSYEKL. V shed 3 bases and J shed 1 base, with 13 bases lying between them. The CDR3 DNA is TGCGCCAGCAGCCAGCTGGACATAGTTTCCTACAATGAGCAGTTCTTC. Protein sequence: CASSQLDIVSYNEQFF.

This clonotype was detected only a few times. J is TRBJ1-2 and V is TRBV12-3 or TRBV12-4, with 8 bases matching TRBD1. The CDR3 totals 13 residues. V dropped 6 bases and J dropped 8; count of bases not matched to a gene: 8. CDR3 nucleotide sequence: TGTGCCAGCAGCCATGACAGGGGTGGAGGCTACACCTTC. It encodes CASSHDRGGGYTF.

The chain employs TRBV2 and TRBJ2-2; 7 bases fit TRBD1. With V trimmed by 6 bases and J by 6 bases, 7 bases remained unmatched. From germline, CDR1 is SNHLY and CDR2 FYNNEI. The CDR3 sequence is 14 residues long. In DNA, the CDR3 is TGTGCCAGCAGGGGAGACAGGGAACCCGGGGAGCTGTTTTTT. It translates to CASRGDREPGELFF.

This rearrangement joins TRBV7-8 to TRBJ1-1, with unresolved D. Between the trimmed V and J ends, which lost 5 bases and 4 bases, there was a span of 11 bases. The CDR3 extends over 13 amino acids. Germline values: CDR1 SGHVS, CDR2 FQNEAQ. CDR3 residues: CASSQSPSTEAFF. The CDR3 DNA reads TGTGCCAGCAGCCAATCACCGAGCACTGAAGCTTTCTTT. The entire variable domain, with the rest obtained from reference TRBV7-8 and TRBJ1-1, is as follows: GAGVSQSPRYKVAKRGQDVALRCDPISGHVSLFWYQQALGQGPEFLTYFQNEAQLDKSGLPSDRFFAERPEGSVSTLKIQRTQQEDSAVYLCASSQSPSTEAFFGQGTRLTVV.

The chain recombines TRBV6-5 with TRBJ1-2; 7 bases agree with TRBD1. CDR1 is MNHEY and CDR2 is SVGAGI in the germline V gene. This CDR3 is built from 16 residues. V was pared by 0 bases and J by 1 base, with 5 bases of the junction left unmatched. CDR3 coding DNA: TGTGCCAGCAGTTACTCGAGGCAGGGGGGTAACTATGGCTACACCTTC. Its translation: CASSYSRQGGNYGYTF.

This clonotype was seen ten or more times. This chain joins TRBV7-9 and TRBJ1-1; D gene uncertain. In germline, CDR1 is SEHNR, CDR2 FQNEAQ (reference sequence). V was shortened by 5 bases and J by 4 bases, with 11 bases between the two germline ends. The CDR3 runs to 13 residues. CDR3: CASSPPSGTEAFF. The CDR3 region has the DNA TGTGCCAGCAGCCCGCCTTCCGGCACTGAAGCTTTCTTT.

The chain joins TRBV12-3 or TRBV12-4 to TRBJ2-1, with D unclear. V lost 3 bases and J lost 9, with 18 bases in between. The CDR3 contains 15 residues. The CDR3 sequence: CASSLGGLGNSEQFF. The CDR3 DNA reads as TGTGCCAGCAGTTTGGGCGGTCTTGGAAATAGTGAGCAGTTCTTC.

Many counts were recorded for this clonotype. The chain uses TRBV4-1 and TRBJ1-1; 9 bases map to TRBD1. The germline gives CDR1 MGHRA, CDR2 YSYEKL. The CDR3 sequence is 14 residues long. Germline trimming cut 4 bases from V and 5 bases from J; bases unmatched to any gene: 5. The CDR3 region is CASSLRTGVTEAFF. For the CDR3, the DNA is TGCGCCAGCAGCCTTAGGACAGGGGTGACTGAAGCTTTCTTT.

In this sample, this clonotype turned up many times. The junction and the germline gene differ at one end; a read error may be behind it. The chain carries TRBV5-1 and TRBJ2-7; 7 nucleotides match TRBD1. Per germline, CDR1 SGHRS and CDR2 YFSETQ. The CDR3 has 12 amino acids. The CDR3 is CASSPTGYEQYF. CDR3 coding DNA: TGTGCCAGCAGCCCGACAGGGTACGAGCAGTACTTC.